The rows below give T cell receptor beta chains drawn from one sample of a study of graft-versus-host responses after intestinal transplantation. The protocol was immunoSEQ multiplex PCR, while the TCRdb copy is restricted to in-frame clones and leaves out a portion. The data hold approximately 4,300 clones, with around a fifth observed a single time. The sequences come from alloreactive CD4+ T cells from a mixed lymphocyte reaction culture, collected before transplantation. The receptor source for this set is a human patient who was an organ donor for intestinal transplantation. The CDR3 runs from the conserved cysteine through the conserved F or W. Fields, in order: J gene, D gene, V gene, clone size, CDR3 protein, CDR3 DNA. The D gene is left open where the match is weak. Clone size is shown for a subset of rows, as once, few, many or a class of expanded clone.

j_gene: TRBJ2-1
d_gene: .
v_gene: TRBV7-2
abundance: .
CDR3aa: CASSLQLYNEQFF
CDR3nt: TGTGCCAGCAGCTTACAACTCTACAATGAGCAGTTCTTC

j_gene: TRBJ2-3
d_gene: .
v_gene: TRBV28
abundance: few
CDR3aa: CASSLGGAGTDTQYF
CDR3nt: TGTGCCAGCAGTTTAGGGGGGGCGGGCACAGATACGCAGTATTTT

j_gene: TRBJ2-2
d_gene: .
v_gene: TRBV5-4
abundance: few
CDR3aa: CASSLAHSGYTGELFF
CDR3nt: TGTGCCAGCAGCTTGGCCCACAGCGGATACACCGGGGAGCTGTTTTTT

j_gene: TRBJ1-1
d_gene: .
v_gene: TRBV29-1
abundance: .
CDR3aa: CSVRDILRTEAFF
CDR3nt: TGCAGCGTCCGGGACATCCTTCGGACTGAAGCTTTCTTT

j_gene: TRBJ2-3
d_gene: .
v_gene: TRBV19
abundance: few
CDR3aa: CASSIGGARGRDTQYF
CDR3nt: TGTGCCAGTAGTATAGGTGGGGCCAGGGGACGGGATACGCAGTATTTT

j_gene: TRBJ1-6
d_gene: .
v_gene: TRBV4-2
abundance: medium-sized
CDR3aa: CASSQAGSSYNSPLHF
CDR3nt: TGTGCCAGCAGCCAAGCGGGGAGCTCCTATAATTCACCCCTCCACTTT

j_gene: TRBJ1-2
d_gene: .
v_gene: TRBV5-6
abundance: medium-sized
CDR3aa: CASSLERGNYGYTF
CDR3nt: TGTGCCAGCAGCTTGGAGCGGGGTAATTATGGCTACACCTTC

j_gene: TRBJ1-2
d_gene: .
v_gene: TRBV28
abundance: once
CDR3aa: CASSLTGSIWGYTF
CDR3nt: TGTGCCAGCAGTTTAACAGGGTCGATTTGGGGCTACACCTTC

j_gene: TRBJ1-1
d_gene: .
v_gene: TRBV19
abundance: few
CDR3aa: CASSQWSQGNTEAFF
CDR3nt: TGTGCCAGTAGCCAGTGGAGCCAAGGGAACACTGAAGCTTTCTTT

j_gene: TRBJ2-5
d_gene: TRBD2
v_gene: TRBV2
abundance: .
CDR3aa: CASMRPAGGLETQYF
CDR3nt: TGTGCCAGCATGAGGCCAGCGGGGGGCTTAGAGACCCAGTACTTC

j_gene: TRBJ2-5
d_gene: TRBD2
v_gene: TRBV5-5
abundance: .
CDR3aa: CASSLHGLAAQETQYF
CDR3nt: TGTGCCAGCAGCCTTCACGGGCTAGCGGCACAAGAGACCCAGTACTTC

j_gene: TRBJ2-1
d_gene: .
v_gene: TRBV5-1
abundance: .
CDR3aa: CASSPAGSSYNEQFF
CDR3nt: TGCGCCAGCAGCCCCGCGGGGAGCTCCTACAATGAGCAGTTCTTC

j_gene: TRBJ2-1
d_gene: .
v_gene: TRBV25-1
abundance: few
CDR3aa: CASSYRHTRGYNEQFF
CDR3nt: TGTGCCAGCAGTTACAGGCATACTAGGGGGTACAATGAGCAGTTCTTC

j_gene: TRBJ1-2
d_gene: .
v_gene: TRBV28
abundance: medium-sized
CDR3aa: CASSFYSGSYGYTF
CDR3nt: TGTGCCAGCAGTTTTTACTCGGGGAGCTATGGCTACACCTTC

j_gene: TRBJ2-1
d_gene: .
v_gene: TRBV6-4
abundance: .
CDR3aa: CASSYRHTRGYNEQFF
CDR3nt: TGTGCCAGCAGTTACAGGCATACTAGGGGGTACAATGAGCAGTTCTTC

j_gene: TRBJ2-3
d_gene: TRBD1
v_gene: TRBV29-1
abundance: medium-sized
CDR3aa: CSVGRVGDRGIDTQYF
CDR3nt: TGCAGCGTTGGGCGAGTCGGGGACAGGGGAATAGATACGCAGTATTTT

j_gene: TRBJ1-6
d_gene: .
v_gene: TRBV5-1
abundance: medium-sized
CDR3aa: CASSLQIRSPLHF
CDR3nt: TGCGCCAGCAGCTTACAGATACGTTCACCCCTCCACTTT

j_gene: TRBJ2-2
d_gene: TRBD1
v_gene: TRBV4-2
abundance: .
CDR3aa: CASSRSGQVMNTGELFF
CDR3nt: TGTGCCAGCAGCCGCTCGGGACAGGTCATGAACACCGGGGAGCTGTTTTTT

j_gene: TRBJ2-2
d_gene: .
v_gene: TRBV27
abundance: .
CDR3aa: CASSLSVESLVPGELFF
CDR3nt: TGTGCCAGCAGTTTATCGGTAGAAAGTCTGGTCCCCGGGGAGCTGTTTTTT

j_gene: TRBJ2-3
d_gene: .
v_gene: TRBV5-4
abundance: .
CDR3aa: CASSLGTASTDTQYF
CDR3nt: TGTGCCAGCAGCTTGGGAACAGCTAGCACAGATACGCAGTATTTT

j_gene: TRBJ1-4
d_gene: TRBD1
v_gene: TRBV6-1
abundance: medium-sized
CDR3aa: CASRRDRINEKLFF
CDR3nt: TGTGCCAGTCGACGGGACAGGATTAATGAAAAACTGTTTTTT

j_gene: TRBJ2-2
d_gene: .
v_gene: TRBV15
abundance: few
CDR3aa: CATSRVGQAGELFF
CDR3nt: TGTGCCACCAGCAGAGTGGGGCAGGCCGGGGAGCTGTTTTTT

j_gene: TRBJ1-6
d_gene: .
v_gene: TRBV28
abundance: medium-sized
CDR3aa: CASMGARNSPLHF
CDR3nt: TGTGCCAGCATGGGGGCGCGGAATTCACCCCTCCACTTT

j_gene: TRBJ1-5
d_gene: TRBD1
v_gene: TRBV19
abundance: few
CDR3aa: CARSWPGKRTGGITSTQPQHF
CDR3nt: TGTGCCAGATCTTGGCCTGGCAAGAGGACAGGCGGGATTACCTCGACTCAGCCCCAGCATTTT

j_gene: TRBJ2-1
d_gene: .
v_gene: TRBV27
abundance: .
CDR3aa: CASSFLRTKTHNVEQFF
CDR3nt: TGTGCCAGCAGTTTTTTACGAACTAAAACCCACAATGTTGAGCAGTTCTTC

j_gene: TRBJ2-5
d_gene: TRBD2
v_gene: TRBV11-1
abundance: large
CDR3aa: CASSLGLRGGLGTQYF
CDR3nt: TGTGCCAGCAGCTTAGGTCTCCGGGGGGGCCTTGGGACCCAGTACTTC

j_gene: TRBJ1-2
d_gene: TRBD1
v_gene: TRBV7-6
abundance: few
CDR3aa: CASSLSGQGAYGYTF
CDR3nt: TGTGCCAGCAGCTTATCCGGACAGGGGGCATATGGCTACACCTTC

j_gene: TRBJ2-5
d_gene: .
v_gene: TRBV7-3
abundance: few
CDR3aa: CASSSLEETQYF
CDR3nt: TGTGCCAGCAGCTCCTTAGAAGAGACCCAGTACTTC

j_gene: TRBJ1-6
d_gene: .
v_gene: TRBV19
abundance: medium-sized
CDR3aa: CASNLWTDNSPLHF
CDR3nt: TGTGCCAGTAATCTCTGGACAGACAATTCACCCCTCCACTTT

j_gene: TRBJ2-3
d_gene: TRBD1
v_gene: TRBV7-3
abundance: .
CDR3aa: CASSLGGQGFTDTQYF
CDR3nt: TGTGCCAGCAGCTTAGGGGGACAGGGGTTCACAGATACGCAGTATTTT

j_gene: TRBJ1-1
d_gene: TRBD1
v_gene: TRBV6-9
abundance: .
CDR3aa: CASSAHRGRLNTEAFF
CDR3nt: TGTGCCAGTTCAGCCCACAGGGGACGATTGAACACTGAAGCTTTCTTT

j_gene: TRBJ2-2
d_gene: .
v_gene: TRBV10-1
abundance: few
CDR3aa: CASSDRQTPTGELFF
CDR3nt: TGCGCCAGCAGTGATAGACAGACCCCCACCGGGGAGCTGTTTTTT

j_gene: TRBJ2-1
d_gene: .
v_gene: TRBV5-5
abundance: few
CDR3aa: CASSLPTGPYNEQFF
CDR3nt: TGTGCCAGCAGCTTGCCGACAGGTCCCTACAATGAGCAGTTCTTC

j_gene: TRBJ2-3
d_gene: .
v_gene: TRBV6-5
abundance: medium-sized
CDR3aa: CASSFTGRGTDTQYF
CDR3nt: TGTGCCAGCAGTTTCACAGGGAGGGGCACAGATACGCAGTATTTT

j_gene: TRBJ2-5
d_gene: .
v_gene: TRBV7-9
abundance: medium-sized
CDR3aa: CASTHIGGQETQYF
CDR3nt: TGTGCCAGCACCCATATTGGCGGACAAGAGACCCAGTACTTC

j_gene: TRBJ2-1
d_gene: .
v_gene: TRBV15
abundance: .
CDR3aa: CATSRAVYNEQFF
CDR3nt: TGTGCCACCAGCAGAGCCGTATACAATGAGCAGTTCTTC

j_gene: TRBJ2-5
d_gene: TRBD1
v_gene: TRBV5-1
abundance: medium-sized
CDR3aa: CASSWVTGGETQYF
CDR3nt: TGCGCCAGCAGCTGGGTGACAGGGGGAGAGACCCAGTACTTC

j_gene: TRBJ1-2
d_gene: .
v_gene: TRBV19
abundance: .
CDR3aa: CASSNSFSRSGYTF
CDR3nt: TGCGCCAGTAGTAACTCATTTTCACGGTCTGGCTACACCTTC

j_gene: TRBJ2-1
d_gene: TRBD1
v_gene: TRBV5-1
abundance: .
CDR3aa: CASSDRVDNEQFF
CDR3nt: TGCGCCAGCAGCGACAGGGTAGACAATGAGCAGTTCTTC

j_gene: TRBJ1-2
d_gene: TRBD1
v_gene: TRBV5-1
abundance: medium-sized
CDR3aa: CASTRQGGPYPYGYTF
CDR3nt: TGCGCCAGCACACGACAGGGTGGGCCCTATCCTTATGGCTACACCTTC

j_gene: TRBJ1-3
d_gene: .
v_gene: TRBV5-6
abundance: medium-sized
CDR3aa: CASSFREDLLSGNTIYF
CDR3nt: TGTGCCAGCAGCTTCAGGGAAGATCTACTCTCTGGAAACACCATATATTTT

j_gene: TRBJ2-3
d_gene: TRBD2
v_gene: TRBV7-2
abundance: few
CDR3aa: CASSLAASGTQYF
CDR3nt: TGTGCCAGCAGCTTAGCGGCTAGCGGGACGCAGTATTTT

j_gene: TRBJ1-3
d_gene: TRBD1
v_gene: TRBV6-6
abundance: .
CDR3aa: CASSVQGGPGNTIYF
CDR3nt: TGTGCCAGCAGTGTCCAAGGGGGCCCTGGAAACACCATATATTTT

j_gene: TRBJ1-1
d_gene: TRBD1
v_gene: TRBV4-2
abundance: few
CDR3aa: CASSLDRGAFF
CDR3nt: TGTGCCAGCAGCTTAGACAGGGGAGCTTTCTTT

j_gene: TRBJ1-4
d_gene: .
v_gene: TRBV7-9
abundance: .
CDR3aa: CASQTGIWEKLFF
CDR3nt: TGTGCCAGCCAGACGGGAATTTGGGAAAAACTGTTTTTT

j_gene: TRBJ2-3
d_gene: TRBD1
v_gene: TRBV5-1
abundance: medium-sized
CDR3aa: CASSRLNLITGVGQYF
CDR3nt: TGCGCCAGCAGCCGATTAAATTTGATAACAGGGGTGGGGCAGTATTTT

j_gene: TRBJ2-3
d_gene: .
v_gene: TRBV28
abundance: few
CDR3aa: CASSPSGAHTDTQYF
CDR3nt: TGTGCCAGCAGTCCTTCAGGGGCACACACAGATACGCAGTATTTT